A single sample is the source of the 23 T cell receptor beta chains below, sequenced in a study of T cells in Graves' hyperthyroidism and ophthalmopathy (dated by TCRdb to between 2017 and 2020). The library was produced with multiplex PCR. Reads for this sample came from an Illumina HiSeq 2000. The TCR beta CDR3 regions were amplified from RNA transcripts. The TCR CDR3 was subjected to a first round of RT-PCR using the HTBI primer set and the Qiagen OneStep RT-PCR kit. The public sequencing data were trimmed at Q25 with fastp and processed into clonotypes with MiXCR by TCRdb, which kept only in-frame beta chains. Rows matching on CDR3 protein sequence are summarized as one entry with the most common DNA and genes. The sample profile shows around 380,000 distinct CDR3 sequences; approximately 13% of them were found once. The biggest ten clones account for less than 25% of the sample. Sequencing input: blood. The receptors originated from a young man with Graves' hyperthyroidism that later progressed to Graves' ophthalmopathy.

This clonotype was counted only a few times. The chain recombines TRBV7-9 with TRBJ1-5; D gene ambiguous. From germline, CDR1 is SEHNR and CDR2 FQNEAQ (reference sequence). Trimming shortened V by 4 bases and J by 7 bases, and 14 bases separated the two germline ends. This CDR3 is 14 amino acids long. CDR3 loop: CASSYRPSNQPQHF. The CDR3 bases are TGTGCCAGCAGCTATCGACCGTCTAACCAGCCCCAGCATTTT.

The rearrangement links TRBV4-1 to TRBJ2-2, with TRBD1 matching over 9 bases. The CDR3 runs to 18 residues. Germline-derived CDR1 and CDR2 are MGHRA and YSYEKL. Trimming removed 4 bases from V and 5 bases from J; junction bases left unmatched: 14. CDR3 protein: CASSLRTPGQGLTGELFF. The DNA for the CDR3 is TGCGCCAGCAGCCTACGAACTCCGGGACAGGGACTTACCGGGGAGCTGTTTTTT.

This clonotype was detected ten times or more. The chain joins TRBV5-1 to TRBJ1-1, with TRBD1 matching 7 bases. Germline V lookup: CDR1 SGHRS, CDR2 YFSETQ. The CDR3 sequence is 14 residues long. The ends lost 4 bases at V and 3 bases at J; junction bases unmatched: 6. The CDR3 region is CASSLRQGDTEAFF. The DNA for the CDR3 is TGCGCCAGCAGCCTCCGACAGGGTGACACTGAAGCTTTCTTT.

This clonotype appeared many times. The J gene is TRBJ2-7, the V gene TRBV2, with 7 bases that match TRBD2. Germline-derived CDR1 and CDR2 are SNHLY and FYNNEI. The CDR3 sequence is 13 residues long. V dropped 1 base and J dropped 3; count of bases not matched to a gene: 0. The CDR3 region has the DNA TGTGCCAGCAGTGAAGAGCGGGGCTACGAGCAGTACTTC. Protein product: CASSEERGYEQYF.

In its sample, this clonotype was seen many times. The chain recombines TRBV28 with TRBJ2-1; D is possibly TRBD1 (6 bases). Trimming took off 2 bases at V and 5 bases at J, with 13 bases between the two ends. Germline V gives CDR1 MDHEN, CDR2 SYDVKM. The CDR3 sequence is 15 residues long. The CDR3 sequence is CASSLPGTSNNEQFF. The CDR3 DNA reads TGTGCCAGCAGTTTACCCGGGACAAGTAACAATGAGCAGTTCTTC.

This clonotype occurred many times. The chain combines TRBV5-4 with TRBJ2-3; 8 nucleotides line up with TRBD2. In germline, CDR1 is SGHNT, CDR2 YYREEE (reference sequence). The J segment lost 1 base and the V segment lost 0 bases, leaving 4 bases of the junction unmatched. The CDR3 covers 16 residues. The CDR3, as DNA: TGTGCCAGCAGCTTGGTTCGAGCGGGGGGCACAGATACGCAGTATTTT. The encoded protein is CASSLVRAGGTDTQYF.

V gene TRBV6-2 or TRBV6-3 combines with J gene TRBJ2-3; D remains unclear. The germline V gene encodes CDR1 MNHEY and CDR2 SVGEGT. The ends were cut back, 0 bases at V and 6 bases at J, with 7 bases in the middle. The length of the CDR3 is 13 residues. CDR3 protein: CASSYSRIDTQYF. CDR3 bases: TGTGCCAGCAGTTACTCGAGGATCGATACGCAGTATTTT.

The sample holds a few counts of this clonotype. CDR3 residues: CASSLPRGGFANTGELFF. In nucleotides, the CDR3 is TGTGCCAGCAGCTTACCGCGGGGGGGGTTCGCGAACACCGGGGAGCTGTTTTTT. V and J are TRBV7-3 and TRBJ2-2; 9 positions match TRBD2. J gave up 0 bases and V 2 bases, and 7 bases lay outside the gene matches. The CDR3 length is 18 residues. The germline V gene encodes CDR1 SGHTA and CDR2 FQGTGA.

This clonotype was seen many times. The chain couples TRBV20-1 to TRBJ2-7; D might be TRBD1 or TRBD2, each matching 5 bases. Per the germline V gene, CDR1 is DFQATT and CDR2 is SNEGSKA (reference sequence). The CDR3 is 13 residues long. The V end was cut by 1 base, the J end by 5 bases, with 12 bases between. CDR3 DNA sequence: TGCAGTGCTAGAGTCATCGGGGCTGACGAGCAGTACTTC. This translates into CSARVIGADEQYF.

This chain joins TRBV7-8 and TRBJ1-1, with 7 bases fitting TRBD1. V was clipped by 2 bases and J by 4 bases; unmatched bases: 7. The CDR3 is 15 residues long. CDR1 is SGHVS and CDR2 is FQNEAQ in the germline V gene. CDR3 in DNA: TGTGCCAGCAGCTTATCGAGGGGGCAATTCACTGAAGCTTTCTTT. Translation gives CASSLSRGQFTEAFF.

This clonotype was counted ten times or more. This sequence joins TRBV6-1 and TRBJ1-5, with D hard to call. Germline V gives CDR1 MNHNS, CDR2 SASEGT. Trimming removed 2 bases from V and 2 bases from J, with 7 bases in between. The CDR3 covers 14 residues. CDR3 DNA: TGTGCCAGCAGTGAACCCAGCCGCAATCAGCCCCAGCATTTT. It translates to CASSEPSRNQPQHF.

This chain uses TRBV19 with TRBJ1-1, with D maybe TRBD1 (6 bases). This CDR3 is built from 13 residues. Germline lookup yields CDR1 LNHDA and CDR2 SQIVND (reference sequence). Between the trimmed V and J ends, which lost 8 bases and 5 bases, there was a span of 15 bases. The CDR3 nucleotides read TGTGCCAGTGCGGAGGGGGGGGGAACTGAAGCTTTCTTT. Amino acids: CASAEGGGTEAFF.

The table lists this clonotype with a few counts. The chain is built from TRBV5-1 and TRBJ2-2, with 11 nucleotides matching TRBD1. The CDR3 loop spans 16 amino acids. Germline V CDR1 and CDR2: SGHRS, YFSETQ. J was trimmed by 4 bases and V by 3 bases; bases with no gene match: 5. CDR3 sequence: CASSYSGTGGTGELFF. The CDR3 DNA reads TGCGCCAGCAGCTACTCCGGGACAGGGGGCACCGGGGAGCTGTTTTTT.

The chain recombines TRBV13 with TRBJ1-3; TRBD1 is a possible D gene (5 bases). Looked up from germline, CDR1 is PRHDT and CDR2 is FYEKMQ (reference sequence). Trimming took off 5 bases at V and 0 bases at J, with 8 bases between the two ends. This CDR3 comprises 14 residues. CDR3 sequence (DNA): TGTGCCAGCAGCCAGGGACGCTCTGGAAACACCATATATTTT. Translated: CASSQGRSGNTIYF.

CDR3 nucleotides: TGCGCCAGCAGCCTAACCCCCGACAGGGAATCCCTAGACTACGAGCAGTACTTC. The encoded protein is CASSLTPDRESLDYEQYF. The genes are TRBV4-1 and TRBJ2-7; 7 bases line up with TRBD1. Trimming at V came to 4 bases and at J to 3 bases, leaving 18 bases not matched to a gene. This CDR3 spans 18 amino acids. Germline CDR1 and CDR2: MGHRA and YSYEKL.

This clonotype has a count of ten or more. The chain recombines TRBV20-1 with TRBJ1-5; D is perhaps TRBD1 (5 bases). This CDR3 has 17 residues. Germline V gives CDR1 DFQATT, CDR2 SNEGSKA (reference sequence). V was shortened by 0 bases and J by 2 bases, with 17 bases between the two germline ends. CDR3 amino acids: CSARDSPGRSGNQPQHF. The CDR3 DNA follows: TGCAGTGCTAGAGATTCCCCGGGGCGATCAGGCAATCAGCCCCAGCATTTT.

This clonotype was observed at least ten times. The chain uses TRBV10-3 and TRBJ1-5; no definite D call. Germline assignment: CDR1 ENHRY and CDR2 SYGVKD. CDR3 length equals 13 residues. Trimming removed 2 bases at V and 4 bases at J, with 6 bases between. The CDR3 DNA sequence: TGTGCCATCAGTGAGAACAGTAATCAGCCCCAGCATTTT. Its translation: CAISENSNQPQHF.

This clonotype occurred many times. This chain uses TRBV28 with TRBJ2-1, with D uncertain. The CDR3 totals 13 residues. The germline V gene encodes CDR1 MDHEN and CDR2 SYDVKM. V was trimmed by 3 bases and J by 5 bases, leaving 8 bases between them. The CDR3 spells CASSFLMNNEQFF. CDR3 nucleotides: TGTGCCAGCAGTTTTTTGATGAACAATGAGCAGTTCTTC. The full variable domain, with the rest looked up from reference TRBV28 and TRBJ2-1, is DVKVTQSSRYLVKRTGEKVFLECVQDMDHENMFWYRQDPGLGLRLIYFSYDVKMKEKGDIPEGYSVSREKKERFSLILESASTNQTSMYLCASSFLMNNEQFFGPGTRLTVL.

This chain links TRBV7-8 with TRBJ1-5; 9 bases are a match to TRBD1. The CDR3 is made up of 20 amino acids. The V gene end was trimmed by 0 bases and the J gene end by 4 bases; junction bases not matched to a gene: 16. Germline CDR1 and CDR2: SGHVS and FQNEAQ. The CDR3 DNA is TGTGCCAGCAGCTTAGCGACAGGGGGGAATTCGGTCGGCGGGAATCAGCCCCAGCATTTT. Protein product: CASSLATGGNSVGGNQPQHF.

This clonotype was picked up many times. This sequence joins TRBV5-1 and TRBJ1-2, with D possibly being TRBD1 (6 bases). V lost 2 bases to trimming and J lost 6 bases, with 11 bases between them. This CDR3 region has 13 residues. Germline-derived CDR1 and CDR2 are SGHRS and YFSETQ. The CDR3 region is CASSFVGADGYTF. DNA for the CDR3: TGCGCCAGCAGCTTCGTGGGGGCGGATGGCTACACCTTC. The entire variable domain, with the rest obtained from reference TRBV5-1 and TRBJ1-2, is as follows: KAGVTQTPRYLIKTRGQQVTLSCSPISGHRSVSWYQQTPGQGLQFLFEYFSETQRNKGNFPGRFSGRQFSNSRSEMNVSTLELGDSALYLCASSFVGADGYTFGSGTRLTVV.

This clonotype occurred many times. V gene TRBV2 combines with J gene TRBJ2-7; TRBD2 might be the D (6 bases). CDR3 length equals 15 residues. Germline loops: CDR1 SNHLY, CDR2 FYNNEI. The V and J ends lost 6 bases and 0 bases respectively, with 15 bases between them. The CDR3 nucleotides are TGTGCCAGCAGGCACACCGGGACTCCCTCCTACGAGCAGTACTTC. This gives the protein CASRHTGTPSYEQYF.

This clonotype was counted only a few times. The rearrangement joins TRBV30 to TRBJ2-4; D is unclear. Germline CDR1 is GTSNPN and CDR2 is SVGIG (reference sequence). This CDR3 spans 12 amino acids. The V end was cut by 4 bases, the J end by 6 bases, with 10 bases between. The CDR3 loop is CAWTPSTNIQYF. CDR3 nucleotide sequence: TGTGCCTGGACCCCCAGCACAAACATTCAGTACTTC.

CDR3 sequence (DNA): TGTGCCATCAGGCCCGGGACTAACCAAGAGACCCAGTACTTC. It specifies CAIRPGTNQETQYF. The chain employs TRBV10-3 and TRBJ2-5; 7 bases align to TRBD2. V shed 6 bases, J shed 0 bases, and the junction held 4 bases outside the gene matches. The length of the CDR3 is 14 residues. Germline-derived CDR1 and CDR2 are ENHRY and SYGVKD.